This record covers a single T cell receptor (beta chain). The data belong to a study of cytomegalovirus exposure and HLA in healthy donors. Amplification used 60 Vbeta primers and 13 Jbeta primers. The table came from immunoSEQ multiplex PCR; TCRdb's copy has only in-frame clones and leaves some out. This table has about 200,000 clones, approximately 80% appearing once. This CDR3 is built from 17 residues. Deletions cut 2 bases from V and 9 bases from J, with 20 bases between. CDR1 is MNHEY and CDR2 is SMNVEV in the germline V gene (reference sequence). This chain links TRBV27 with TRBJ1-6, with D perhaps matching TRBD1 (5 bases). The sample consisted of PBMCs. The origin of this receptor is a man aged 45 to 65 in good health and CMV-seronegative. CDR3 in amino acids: CASSLPSRGGRSSPLHF. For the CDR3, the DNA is TGTGCCAGCAGTTTACCCAGCCGGGGGGGAAGGAGTTCACCCCTCCACTTT.